Following are 21 T cell receptor beta chains from one sample sequenced in a study of shared clonotypes between healthy human individuals. Libraries were prepared by immunoSEQ multiplex PCR; TCRdb keeps only in-frame clonotypes and omits some of them. Among about 2 million clones, around 96% were seen once, and the ten largest hold about 1.1%. Naive CD8 cells, CD45RO-negative and positively selected for CCR7, excluded terminally differentiated effector memory CD45RA+ cells. The source material was naive CD8+ T cells sorted from blood. The receptors were gathered from a man younger than 35 in good health.

The V gene is TRBV4-3, the J gene TRBJ2-1; the D is unclear. V gave up 0 bases and J gave up 9 bases, with 12 bases separating them. The CDR3 runs to 14 residues. Per the germline V gene, CDR1 is LGHNA and CDR2 is YSLEER. CDR3 sequence: CASSQDSIQPEQFF. As DNA, the CDR3 is TGCGCCAGCAGCCAAGATAGTATCCAGCCTGAGCAGTTCTTC.

The CDR3 sequence is CASSPLSGNQETQYF. The CDR3 nucleotides are TGTGCCAGCAGTCCTTTGAGCGGGAACCAAGAGACCCAGTACTTC. The chain combines TRBV6-6 with TRBJ2-5; TRBD2 matches at 7 bases. The trim removed 5 bases at V and 0 bases at J, leaving 6 bases unmatched. Germline V gene lookup returns CDR1 MNHNY and CDR2 SVGAGI (reference sequence). This CDR3 contains 15 residues.

The rearrangement links TRBV11-2 to TRBJ2-1, with 7 bases fitting TRBD2. Germline V gives CDR1 SGHAT, CDR2 FQNNGV. The CDR3 has 16 residues. The J segment lost 12 bases and the V segment lost 1 base, leaving 15 bases of the junction unmatched. DNA for the CDR3: TGTGCCAGCAGCTTAGGTAGAGGTCTAGCGGCCCTGGGGCAGTTCTTC. This gives the protein CASSLGRGLAALGQFF.

V is TRBV9 and J is TRBJ2-1; D is perhaps TRBD1 or TRBD2 (6 bases each). CDR1 and CDR2 from the germline V gene are SGDLS and YYNGEE. The V end was cut by 4 bases, the J end by 0 bases, with 11 bases between. The CDR3 extends over 15 amino acids. In nucleotides, the CDR3 is TGTGCCAGCAGCCCCTCGGGGGCCTCCTACAATGAGCAGTTCTTC. It specifies CASSPSGASYNEQFF.

As concerns this clone: At one of its ends the junction is not consistent with the germline gene, which may arise from a read error. The CDR3: CASSSEDLYLDF. The CDR3 region has the DNA TGTGCCAGCAGTTCTGAGGACCTGTACTTGGACTTC. V is TRBV7-6 and J is TRBJ2-7; no clear D. The germline V gene encodes CDR1 SGHVS and CDR2 FNYEAQ. CDR3 length: 12 residues. Full variable domain (rest looked up from reference TRBV7-6 and TRBJ2-7): GAGVSQSPRYKVTKRGQDVALRCDPISGHVSLYWYRQALGQGPEFLTYFNYEAQQDKSGLPNDRFSAERPEGSISTLTIQRTEQRDSAMYRCASSSEDLYLDFGPGTRLTVT.

V gene TRBV30 combines with J gene TRBJ1-5, with D perhaps matching TRBD1 (6 bases). Germline CDR1 GTSNPN, CDR2 SVGIG (reference sequence). The CDR3 length is 17 residues. Deletions cut 4 bases from V and 0 bases from J, with 19 bases between. The CDR3 region is CAWTGGRMTYSNQPQHF. The CDR3 bases are TGTGCCTGGACCGGGGGCAGGATGACCTATAGCAATCAGCCCCAGCATTTT.

V gene TRBV30 combines with J gene TRBJ1-3; D remains unclear. Germline V lookup: CDR1 GTSNPN, CDR2 SVGIG (reference sequence). The CDR3 extends over 14 amino acids. The V end was cut by 0 bases, the J end by 0 bases, with 6 bases between. In nucleotides, the CDR3 is TGTGCCTGGAGTGTCACCCACTCTGGAAACACCATATATTTT. Translating gives CAWSVTHSGNTIYF.

V gene TRBV7-6 combines with J gene TRBJ1-6; tentatively, D is TRBD1 (6 bases). This CDR3 is 15 amino acids long. Deletions cut 5 bases from V and 10 bases from J, with 18 bases between. Germline V lookup: CDR1 SGHVS, CDR2 FNYEAQ. The CDR3 protein is CASSVTTGFLSPLHF. CDR3 nucleotide sequence: TGTGCCAGCAGCGTAACGACAGGATTTTTGTCACCCCTCCACTTT.

The chain uses TRBV6-5 and TRBJ2-3, with TRBD1 matching over 7 bases. The germline CDR1 and CDR2 sequences are MNHEY and SVGAGI. This CDR3 region has 15 residues. The ends lost 1 base at V and 2 bases at J; junction bases unmatched: 3. DNA for the CDR3: TGTGCCAGCAGTTACTGGCAGGGGGACACAGATACGCAGTATTTT. Translating gives CASSYWQGDTDTQYF.

V gene TRBV5-1 combines with J gene TRBJ2-1; 10 nucleotides align to TRBD2. In germline, CDR1 is SGHRS, CDR2 YFSETQ. The CDR3 sequence is 17 residues long. The trim removed 0 bases at V and 9 bases at J, leaving 12 bases unmatched. The DNA of the CDR3 is TGCGCCAGCAGCTTGGGACCAGCGGGGGGGCTGTTAGGTGAGCAGTTCTTC. Residues: CASSLGPAGGLLGEQFF.

With respect to this clone: Other DNA sequences from this sample encode an identical CDR3 as well. The V gene is TRBV9, the J gene TRBJ1-1, with a weak D call TRBD1 (5 bases). The ends were cut back, 0 bases at V and 2 bases at J, with 8 bases in the middle. The CDR3 is 14 amino acids. Germline assignment: CDR1 SGDLS and CDR2 YYNGEE. CDR3 sequence: CASSVDGGNTEAFF. The CDR3 region has the DNA TGTGCCAGCAGCGTAGATGGGGGAAACACTGAAGCTTTCTTT.

The chain recombines TRBV28 with TRBJ2-1; D unresolved. Germline loops: CDR1 MDHEN, CDR2 SYDVKM. This CDR3 region has 13 residues. V lost 6 bases and J 6 bases, leaving 12 bases between the germline ends. The CDR3 nucleotides are TGTGCCAGCAGCAGGCAAGTTCGCAATGAGCAGTTCTTC. Translation: CASSRQVRNEQFF.

The CDR3 region is CASRKGTAASEQYF. The CDR3 coding sequence is TGTGCCAGCAGAAAAGGGACAGCGGCATCCGAGCAGTACTTC. The chain carries TRBV11-3 and TRBJ2-7, with 7 bases fitting TRBD1. Germline loops: CDR1 SGHNT, CDR2 YENEEA. The CDR3 spans 14 residues. The V segment lost 6 bases and the J segment 6 bases; nucleotides outside the gene matches: 11. Using reference TRBV11-3 and TRBJ2-7 for the parts outside the CDR3, the full variable domain is EAGVVQSPRYKIIEKKQPVAFWCNPISGHNTLYWYLQNLGQGPELLIRYENEEAVDDSQLPKDRFSAERLKGVDSTLKIQPAELGDSAVYLCASRKGTAASEQYFGPGTRLTVT.

The chain has TRBV2 and TRBJ2-1, with TRBD2 as a possible D gene (6 bases). The germline V gene encodes CDR1 SNHLY and CDR2 FYNNEI. This CDR3 comprises 15 residues. Between the trimmed V and J ends, which lost 4 bases and 8 bases, there was a span of 18 bases. The CDR3 region is CASSAATSGSDEQFF. As DNA, the CDR3 is TGTGCCAGCAGTGCAGCGACGTCCGGGAGCGATGAGCAGTTCTTC.

The rearrangement joins TRBV29-1 to TRBJ2-7; possible D gene TRBD2, 6 bases. The V gene's germline CDR1 is SQVTM and CDR2 ANQGSEA. CDR3 length: 16 amino acids. Trimming stripped 1 base from V and 1 base from J, with 17 bases between. For the CDR3, the DNA is TGCAGCGTTGAAGGTGAAAGGGTGGGAGGTTCCTACGAGCAGTACTTC. Translating gives CSVEGERVGGSYEQYF.

The J gene is TRBJ2-2, the V gene TRBV7-9, with 9 bases aligning to TRBD2. With V trimmed by 5 bases and J by 1 base, 5 bases remained unmatched. The CDR3 sequence is 16 residues long. Germline V CDR1 and CDR2: SEHNR, FQNEAQ (reference sequence). CDR3 sequence reads: CASSKRTSVNTGELFF. Written as DNA, the CDR3 is TGTGCCAGCAGCAAGCGGACTAGCGTGAACACCGGGGAGCTGTTTTTT.

This clone was seen only once. The gene calls are TRBV11-2 and TRBJ2-7, with D perhaps assigned TRBD1 or TRBD2 (5 bases each). Germline CDR1 SGHAT, CDR2 FQNNGV. With 3 bases removed from V and 6 bases from J, the gap between germline ends came to 18 bases. The CDR3 length is 15 residues. CDR3 region: CASSFDGGGMGEQYF. CDR3 sequence (DNA): TGTGCCAGCAGCTTCGACGGTGGGGGAATGGGCGAGCAGTACTTC.

This chain links TRBV5-1 with TRBJ2-7; unclear D gene. Trimming shortened V by 1 base and J by 5 bases, and 7 bases separated the two germline ends. The CDR3 is 12 amino acids. CDR1 and CDR2 (germline): SGHRS, YFSETQ. The CDR3 here is CASSLRADEQYF. The CDR3 nucleotides read TGCGCCAGCAGCTTGAGGGCGGACGAGCAGTACTTC.

As for this clone: Within the sample, other DNA sequences also encode this same CDR3. The chain combines TRBV6-6 with TRBJ2-7, with 9 nucleotides matching TRBD1. CDR1 MNHNY and CDR2 SVGAGI come from the germline V gene (reference sequence). J lost 3 bases, V lost 4 bases, and 1 base had no gene match. This CDR3 region has 13 residues. In nucleotides, the CDR3 is TGTGCCAGCAGTTTGGACAGGGGCTACGAGCAGTACTTC. It is translated as CASSLDRGYEQYF.

V is TRBV7-9 and J is TRBJ2-1, with 10 positions matching TRBD2. Germline CDR1 reads SEHNR; CDR2 reads FQNEAQ (reference sequence). The length of the CDR3 is 17 residues. Trimming cost V 4 bases and J 7 bases; bases outside gene matches: 13. CDR3 region: CASSSHLSGGAPNEQFF. The CDR3, as DNA: TGTGCCAGCAGCTCCCATTTGAGCGGGGGGGCCCCAAATGAGCAGTTCTTC.

Concerning this clone itself: Distinct nucleotide sequences in the sample also encode this CDR3. This sequence joins TRBV2 and TRBJ2-7; D perhaps matches TRBD2 (6 bases). This CDR3 spans 12 amino acids. Germline loops: CDR1 SNHLY, CDR2 FYNNEI. Trimming cost V 3 bases and J 7 bases, with 10 bases left between them. The CDR3 reads CASSEGGVEQYF. The CDR3 nucleotides are TGTGCCAGCAGTGAGGGCGGGGTGGAGCAGTACTTC.